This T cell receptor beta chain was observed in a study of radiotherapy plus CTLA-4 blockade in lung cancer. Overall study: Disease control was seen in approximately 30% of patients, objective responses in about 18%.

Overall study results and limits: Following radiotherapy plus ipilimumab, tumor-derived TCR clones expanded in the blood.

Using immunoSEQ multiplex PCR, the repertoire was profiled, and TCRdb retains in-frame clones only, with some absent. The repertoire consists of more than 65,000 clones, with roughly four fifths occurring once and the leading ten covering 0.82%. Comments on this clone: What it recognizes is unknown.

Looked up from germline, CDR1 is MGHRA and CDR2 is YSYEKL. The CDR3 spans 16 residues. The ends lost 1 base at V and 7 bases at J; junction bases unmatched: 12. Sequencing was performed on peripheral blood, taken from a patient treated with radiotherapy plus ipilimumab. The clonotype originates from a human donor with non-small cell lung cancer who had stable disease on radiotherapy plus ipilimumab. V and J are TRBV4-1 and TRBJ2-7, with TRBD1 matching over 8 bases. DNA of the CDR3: TGCGCCAGCAGCCAAGGGCAGGGGGCCCCGAGCTATGAGCAGTACTTC. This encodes CASSQGQGAPSYEQYF.